This TCR beta chain was recorded in a study of T cell repertoires in cytomegalovirus infection. The V and J ends lost 3 bases and 0 bases respectively, with 9 bases between them. The CDR3 contains 15 residues. Germline CDR1 is SGHNT and CDR2 is YYREEE (reference sequence). Notes on the study in general: Using cumulative public TCR beta family frequency, the authors identified those who carried CMV together with the relevant HLA.

This clonotype was detected ten times or more. The antigen is not known. One entry per CDR3 protein results from TCRdb running MiXCR on the reads. In the table there are tens of thousands of distinct CDR3 sequences, approximately 20% of which are singletons. The clonotype comes from a human donor in good health (CMV status not recorded). Some clones in this sample may be carry-over from other donors' samples. The V and J genes are TRBV5-4 and TRBJ1-4; no clear D. The sample was PBMCs, sequenced either directly or after in vitro stimulation (not recorded which). CDR3: CASSSAVSTNEKLFF. In nucleotides, the CDR3 is TGTGCCAGCAGCTCAGCGGTCTCAACTAATGAAAAACTGTTTTTT.